One sample yielded the 5 T cell receptor beta chains listed below, sequenced in a study of control samples from healthy donors and cancer patients. TCRdb keeps only in-frame clones here, not all; method: immunoSEQ multiplex PCR. Of some 150,000 clones in the sample, just under 95% are singletons; the top ten hold more than 13%. The sequencing input was PBMCs. These receptors were collected from a man between 60 and 75 years old with colorectal cancer.

The chain employs TRBV4-1 and TRBJ2-7; the match to TRBD2 covers 13 bases. Trimming cost V 6 bases and J 3 bases; bases outside gene matches: 5. The CDR3 loop spans 15 amino acids. Per germline, CDR1 MGHRA and CDR2 YSYEKL. This CDR3 is CASRLGLAGSYEQYF. The CDR3 nucleotides are TGCGCCAGCAGACTGGGACTAGCGGGGAGCTACGAGCAGTACTTC.

The chain has TRBV29-1 and TRBJ1-1; TRBD1 matches at 7 bases. J lost 5 bases, V lost 3 bases, and 3 bases had no gene match. This CDR3 is built from 12 residues. Germline lookup yields CDR1 SQVTM and CDR2 ANQGSEA. The CDR3 is CSVDRGLTEAFF. DNA for the CDR3: TGCAGCGTTGACAGGGGGTTAACTGAAGCTTTCTTT.

This clone has just one count. This chain joins TRBV19 and TRBJ1-4; D is possibly TRBD1 (6 bases). From germline, CDR1 is LNHDA and CDR2 SQIVND (reference sequence). V was pared by 8 bases and J by 7 bases, with 14 bases between. The CDR3 is 13 residues long. Written as DNA, the CDR3 is TGTGCCAGTGGCTACAGGGAGGGTGAAAAACTGTTTTTT. It yields the protein CASGYREGEKLFF.

This clone was picked up one time. V is TRBV13 and J is TRBJ1-5, with a tentative D call TRBD1 (5 bases). The CDR3 contains 15 residues. V shed 0 bases and J shed 3 bases, with 9 bases lying between them. The germline V gene encodes CDR1 PRHDT and CDR2 FYEKMQ (reference sequence). CDR3 nucleotides: TGTGCCAGCAGCTTAGGGGGGCTTGACAATCAGCCCCAGCATTTT. Its protein is CASSLGGLDNQPQHF. The full variable domain, rest sourced from reference TRBV13 and TRBJ1-5, is AAGVIQSPRHLIKEKRETATLKCYPIPRHDTVYWYQQGPGQDPQFLISFYEKMQSDKGSIPDRFSAQQFSDYHSELNMSSLELGDSALYFCASSLGGLDNQPQHFGDGTRLSIL.

The chain joins TRBV10-3 to TRBJ1-1; perhaps TRBD1 as D (5 bases). This CDR3 region has 14 residues. V was cut by 3 bases and J by 1 base, with 9 bases left in between. The germline gives CDR1 ENHRY, CDR2 SYGVKD. The CDR3 DNA sequence: TGTGCCATCAGTGAAGGGGATTCGAACACTGAAGCTTTCTTT. Translated, it gives CAISEGDSNTEAFF.